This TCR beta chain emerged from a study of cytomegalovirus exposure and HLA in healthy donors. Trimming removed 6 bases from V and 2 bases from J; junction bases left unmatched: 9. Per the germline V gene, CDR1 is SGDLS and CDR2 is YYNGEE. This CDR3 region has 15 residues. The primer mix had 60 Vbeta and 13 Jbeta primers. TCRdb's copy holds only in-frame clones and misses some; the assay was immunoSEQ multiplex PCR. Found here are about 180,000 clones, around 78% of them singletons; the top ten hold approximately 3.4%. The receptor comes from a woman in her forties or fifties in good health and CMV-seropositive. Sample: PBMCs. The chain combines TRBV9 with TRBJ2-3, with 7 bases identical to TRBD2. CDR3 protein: CASTVSGLHTDTQYF. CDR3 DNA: TGTGCCAGCACCGTTAGCGGGTTACACACAGATACGCAGTATTTT.